A single sample is the source of the 11 T cell receptor beta chains below, sequenced in a study of vaccination effects on CD4 cells after COVID-19. Under the ViraFEST assay, PBMC were stimulated with viral peptide pools so that antigen-specific CD4+ T cells expanded. Sequencing was performed afterwards. A 10-day culture period preceded the isolation of CD4+ T cells. Everyone in the study got two shots of either the BNT162b2 or mRNA-1273 vaccine. TCRdb's table, derived via immunoSEQ multiplex PCR, lists solely in-frame clones and lacks some. This repertoire shows tens of thousands of clones, 74% found once; its top ten account for under 20%. Antigens of these TCRs are unknown. This material consisted of CD4+ T cells from PBMCs cultured with HCoV-OC43 spike peptides, taken after COVID-19 vaccination. Subset specified: HCoV-OC43 spike overlapping peptide pool stimulation. The receptors originated from a human donor who received a COVID-19 vaccine.

V gene TRBV7-2 combines with J gene TRBJ1-1; unclear D gene. CDR3 length equals 13 residues. The germline V gene has CDR1 SGHTA and CDR2 FQGNSA. Between the trimmed V and J ends, which lost 2 bases and 5 bases, there was a span of 9 bases. In nucleotides, the CDR3 is TGTGCCAGCAGCTTACTTAGATTAACTGAAGCTTTCTTT. Translating gives CASSLLRLTEAFF.

This chain uses TRBV18 with TRBJ2-3, with D maybe TRBD1 (5 bases). V lost 1 base and J 4 bases, leaving 9 bases between the germline ends. The CDR3 consists of 14 residues. Germline loops: CDR1 KGHSH, CDR2 LQKENI. CDR3 protein: CASSPQTVADTQYF. The CDR3 coding sequence is TGTGCCAGCTCACCACAGACAGTGGCAGATACGCAGTATTTT. Full variable domain (rest looked up from reference TRBV18 and TRBJ2-3): NAGVMQNPRHLVRRRGQEARLRCSPMKGHSHVYWYRQLPEEGLKFMVYLQKENIIDESGMPKERFSAEFPKEGPSILRIQQVVRGDSAAYFCASSPQTVADTQYFGPGTRLTVL.

This clone came up a few times. The rearrangement links TRBV9 to TRBJ2-1, with D possibly TRBD1 on 5 matching bases. Germline CDR1 is SGDLS and CDR2 is YYNGEE. V was shortened by 1 base and J by 8 bases, with 13 bases between the two germline ends. The CDR3 is 14 residues long. CDR3 in DNA: TGTGCCAGCAGCGTAAGGGGTCCTCCCGATGAGCAGTTCTTC. This gives the protein CASSVRGPPDEQFF.

This CDR3 is CASSPRGGPTYEQYF. In DNA form, the CDR3 reads TGTGCCAGTAGTCCCCGAGGGGGACCAACCTACGAGCAGTACTTC. The J gene is TRBJ2-7, the V gene TRBV19; weak D call: TRBD1 (6 bases). Germline values: CDR1 LNHDA, CDR2 SQIVND (reference sequence). This CDR3 contains 15 residues. V shed 5 bases and J shed 2 bases, with 16 bases lying between them.

The chain joins TRBV10-2 to TRBJ2-7; D is unclear. V was clipped by 2 bases and J by 0 bases, with 5 bases between them. The CDR3 spans 13 residues. From germline, CDR1 is WSHSY and CDR2 SAAADI. The CDR3 DNA reads TGCGCCAGCAGTGAGGCAATCTCCTACGAGCAGTACTTC. This codes for CASSEAISYEQYF.

The chain links TRBV11-2 to TRBJ2-2; possibly TRBD2 for D (5 bases). The germline V gene encodes CDR1 SGHAT and CDR2 FQNNGV. This CDR3 comprises 13 residues. V was pared by 7 bases and J by 7 bases, with 13 bases between. The DNA for the CDR3 is TGTGCCAGCACAACGGGGAGAGACGGGGAGCTGTTTTTT. Protein: CASTTGRDGELFF.

The chain is built from TRBV19 and TRBJ2-7; 8 bases fit TRBD1. Germline assignment: CDR1 LNHDA and CDR2 SQIVND (reference sequence). The CDR3 extends over 15 amino acids. V dropped 5 bases and J dropped 0; count of bases not matched to a gene: 6. The CDR3 sequence is CASSPRQGSSYEQYF. The CDR3 nucleotides read TGTGCCAGTAGTCCCAGACAGGGGTCCTCCTACGAGCAGTACTTC.

This clone is a singleton in its sample. The J gene is TRBJ2-3, the V gene TRBV9; 14 bases are shared with TRBD2. CDR3 length: 17 amino acids. Germline-derived CDR1 and CDR2 are SGDLS and YYNGEE. V dropped 2 bases and J dropped 3; count of bases not matched to a gene: 5. This chain's CDR3 is CASSVTSGGARTDTQYF. CDR3 sequence (DNA): TGTGCCAGCAGCGTGACTAGCGGGGGGGCCAGGACAGATACGCAGTATTTT.

The chain couples TRBV12-5 to TRBJ2-2, with 9 bases lining up with TRBD1. Losses at the gene ends were 9 bases for V and 3 bases for J; bases not matched to a gene: 5. This CDR3 has 14 residues. The germline gives CDR1 LGHNT, CDR2 FRNRAP. CDR3: CARGRDRDTGELFF. CDR3 sequence (DNA): TGTGCTAGGGGCCGGGACAGGGACACCGGGGAGCTGTTTTTT.

The chain carries TRBV4-1 and TRBJ2-4, with a weak D call TRBD1 (7 bases). Germline V gene sequence: CDR1 MGHRA, CDR2 YSYEKL. The CDR3 covers 15 residues. V was cut by 1 base and J by 4 bases, with 11 bases left in between. The CDR3 DNA follows: TGCGCCAGCAGCCAAGCCAGGGGGGAGAAAAACATTCAGTACTTC. Its protein product is CASSQARGEKNIQYF.

V and J are TRBV30 and TRBJ1-3, with unresolved D. The germline V gene encodes CDR1 GTSNPN and CDR2 SVGIG (reference sequence). The V end lost 2 bases, the J end lost 0 bases, and 11 bases lay between the germline ends. The length of the CDR3 is 15 residues. The CDR3 sequence: CAWSRAQSSGNTIYF. In DNA form, the CDR3 reads TGTGCCTGGAGTAGGGCCCAGAGCTCTGGAAACACCATATATTTT.